The clone carrying this T cell receptor beta chain appeared a single time. Its specificity is not known. The CDR3 is 12 amino acids. V dropped 5 bases and J dropped 7 bases, with 9 bases sitting between them. Germline CDR1 is SNHLY and CDR2 is FYNNEI. The method was immunoSEQ multiplex PCR; TCRdb's version includes in-frame clones alone and lacks a portion of them. The profile shows about 150,000 clones, approximately 90% of them singletons. This sample is drawn from a study of T cell responses to AZD1222 COVID-19 vaccine. Findings and caveats of the study: Researchers took repertoire samples only after the peak T cell response had come. Vaccine-related CD4 TCRs covered spike, predominating at 160-218 and 743-854. After two AZD1222 doses, spike-specific TCR breadth and depth rose versus day 0.

Sequencing was performed on peripheral blood, taken after recovery from COVID-19. The origin of this receptor is an adult who had recovered from COVID-19. The V gene is TRBV2, the J gene TRBJ2-1, with TRBD1 as a possible D gene (5 bases). In DNA form, the CDR3 reads TGTGCCAGCAGTTCTACAGGAAATGAGCAGTTCTTC. As protein: CASSSTGNEQFF.